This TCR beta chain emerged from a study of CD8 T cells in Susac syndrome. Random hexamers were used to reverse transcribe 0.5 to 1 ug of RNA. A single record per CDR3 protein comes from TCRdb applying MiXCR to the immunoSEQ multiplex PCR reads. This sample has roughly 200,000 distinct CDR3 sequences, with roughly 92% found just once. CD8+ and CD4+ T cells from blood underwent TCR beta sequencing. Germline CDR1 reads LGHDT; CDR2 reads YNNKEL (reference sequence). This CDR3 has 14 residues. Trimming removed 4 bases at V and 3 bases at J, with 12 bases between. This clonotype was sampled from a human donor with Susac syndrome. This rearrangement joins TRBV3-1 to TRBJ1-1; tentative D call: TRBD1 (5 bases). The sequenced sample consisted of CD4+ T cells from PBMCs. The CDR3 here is CASSRSGRDTEAFF. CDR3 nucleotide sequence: TGTGCCAGCAGCCGATCAGGGAGGGACACTGAAGCTTTCTTT.